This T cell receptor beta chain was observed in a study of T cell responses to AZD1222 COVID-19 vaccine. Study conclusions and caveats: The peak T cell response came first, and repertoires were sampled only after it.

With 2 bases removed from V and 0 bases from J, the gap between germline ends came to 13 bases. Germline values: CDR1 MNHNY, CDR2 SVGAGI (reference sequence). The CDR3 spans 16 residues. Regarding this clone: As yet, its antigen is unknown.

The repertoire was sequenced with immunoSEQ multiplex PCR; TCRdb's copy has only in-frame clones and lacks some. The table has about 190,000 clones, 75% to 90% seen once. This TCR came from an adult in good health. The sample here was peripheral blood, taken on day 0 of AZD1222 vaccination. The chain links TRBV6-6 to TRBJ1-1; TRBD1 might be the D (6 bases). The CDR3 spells CASSYDQGPMNTEAFF. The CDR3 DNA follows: TGTGCCAGCAGTTACGATCAGGGGCCCATGAACACTGAAGCTTTCTTT.